This T cell receptor (beta chain) was documented in a study of blood T cell repertoires in COVID-19. Study background: Samples of COVID-19 (acute and convalescent) were obtained from the United States, Italy and Spain.

As handled by the study authors: Nucleated cell number was recorded as an estimate derived from reference gene primer amplification. Assay: immunoSEQ multiplex PCR; the TCRdb copy retains only in-frame clones and omits some. V and J calls and clone size are those listed in that table; D and trimming were worked out from the DNA. The sample has about 210,000 clones, roughly 86% seen once; the top ten hold more than 2.5%. Germline V gene data show CDR1 as SGHTA and CDR2 as FQGTGA. The CDR3 sequence is 16 residues long. V shed 5 bases and J 6 bases; nucleotides not matched to a gene: 11. Sequencing was carried out using peripheral blood. The clonotype comes from a man in his fifties or sixties with acute or convalescent COVID-19. The chain recombines TRBV7-3 with TRBJ2-3, with 10 positions matching TRBD2. Written as DNA, the CDR3 is TGTGCCAGCAGCCTACGGCAGCGGGGGGGCTCCGATACGCAGTATTTT. Amino acid sequence: CASSLRQRGGSDTQYF.